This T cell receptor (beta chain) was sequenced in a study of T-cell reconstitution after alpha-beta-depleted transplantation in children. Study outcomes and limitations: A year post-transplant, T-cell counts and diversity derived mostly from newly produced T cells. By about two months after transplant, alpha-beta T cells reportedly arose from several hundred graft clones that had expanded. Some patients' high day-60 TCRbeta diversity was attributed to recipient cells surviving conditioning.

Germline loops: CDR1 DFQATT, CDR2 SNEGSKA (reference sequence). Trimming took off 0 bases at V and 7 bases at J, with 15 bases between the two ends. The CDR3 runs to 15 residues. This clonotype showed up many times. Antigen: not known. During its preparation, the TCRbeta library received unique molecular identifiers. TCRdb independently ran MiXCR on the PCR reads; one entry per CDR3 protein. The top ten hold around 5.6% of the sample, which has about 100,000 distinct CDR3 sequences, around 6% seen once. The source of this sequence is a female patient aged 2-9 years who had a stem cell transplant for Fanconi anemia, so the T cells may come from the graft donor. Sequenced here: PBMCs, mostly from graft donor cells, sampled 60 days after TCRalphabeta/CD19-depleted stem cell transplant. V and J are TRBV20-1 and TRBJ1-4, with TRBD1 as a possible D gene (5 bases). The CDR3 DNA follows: TGCAGTGCTAGAGACCCCGTGGGCGGGGGTGAAAAACTGTTTTTT. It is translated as CSARDPVGGGEKLFF.